The clone carrying this T cell receptor beta chain was observed a few times. A much larger clone sits a single nucleotide away, making a read error possible. Building of the TCR beta libraries involved iRepertoire HTBI primers and Arm-PCR of CDR3 regions. One entry per CDR3 protein, called by TCRdb with MiXCR from the multiplex PCR reads. The sample records 540,000 or so distinct CDR3 sequences, roughly 13% being singletons. The sample comes from a study of regulatory T cells in long-lasting Graves disease. With V trimmed by 8 bases and J by 0 bases, 9 bases remained unmatched. The CDR3 is 16 residues long. Regarding time point: newly diagnosed GD, antithyroid drugs for less than 3 months. Making the TCR library involved RNA that had been extracted from PBMCs. This same sample was also taken into another study, of T cells in Graves' hyperthyroidism and ophthalmopathy.

The source of this sequence is a man younger than 45 with Graves disease. The sample here was peripheral blood mononuclear cells (PBMCs), taken at new diagnosis, from a patient treated with antithyroid drugs. This chain uses TRBV12-3 or TRBV12-4 with TRBJ2-1; 8 bases line up with TRBD2. The CDR3 region is CASGKPGLGSYNEQFF. The CDR3 DNA sequence: TGTGCCAGCGGTAAACCGGGACTAGGCTCCTACAATGAGCAGTTCTTC.